This T cell receptor beta chain was captured by sequencing in a study of CD8 T cells in Susac syndrome. The CDR3 sequence is 14 residues long. The V end lost 4 bases, the J end lost 4 bases, and 12 bases lay between the germline ends. CDR1 and CDR2 (germline): SGDLS, YYNGEE. Reverse transcription used roughly 0.45 to 1 ug RNA and random hexamers. Multiplex PCR with immunoSEQ amplified the TCR beta CDR3 across 54 Vbeta and 13 Jbeta. TCRdb re-called the immunoSEQ multiplex PCR reads through MiXCR, storing one row per CDR3 protein. The table lists approximately 160,000 distinct CDR3 sequences, 90% to 97% of them singletons. Sequencing of TCR beta was undertaken in CD8+ and CD4+ T cells derived from blood. Patients with Susac syndrome met diagnostic criteria defined recently for definite or probable disease. The CD8+ and CD4+ T cells were isolated magnetically using a negative isolation approach, whereas the TEMRA cells were enriched by FACS.

The TCR was taken from a human donor with Susac syndrome. Source material: CD4+ T cells from PBMCs. The chain joins TRBV9 to TRBJ2-1, with D unclear. In nucleotides, the CDR3 is TGTGCCAGCAGCCCCGGCAGCAGATACAATGAGCAGTTCTTC. Amino acids: CASSPGSRYNEQFF.